The sample holds many counts of the clone carrying this T cell receptor (beta chain). The antigen is undetermined. The data are from a study of Ad26.COV2.S vaccination and SARS-CoV-2 variants. Turning to the study itself: Donor allocation was to the COV1001 Ad26.COV2.S trial arm. Recipients of Ad26.COV2.S got it intramuscularly, once or twice 56 days apart.

Assay: immunoSEQ multiplex PCR; the TCRdb copy retains only in-frame clones and omits some. The table has roughly 410,000 clones, under 90% seen once. Germline values: CDR1 MDHEN, CDR2 SYDVKM. V was cut by 7 bases and J by 6 bases, with 12 bases left in between. This CDR3 is built from 12 residues. Indicated treatment: around 19 received Ad26.COV2.S at low or high dose, single or two shots; 5 received placebo; per-sample allocation not given. Samples came from day 63 after the first vaccine or placebo injection. General observations from the study: Among vaccine recipients, spike-specific TCR breadth exceeded that of placebo recipients. Following vaccination, spike-specific CD8+ and CD4+ T cell responses reportedly exhibited substantial breadth.

Source: peripheral blood, taken in a trial of Ad26.COV2.S vaccine versus placebo. The TCR sequence derives from a person aged 18-60 years who received the Ad26.COV2.S COVID-19 vaccine or a placebo. The rearrangement links TRBV28 to TRBJ1-2; no clear D. This chain's CDR3 is CASISGNHGYTF. For the CDR3, the DNA is TGTGCCAGCATCTCGGGGAACCATGGCTACACCTTC.